This T cell receptor beta chain was recovered during a study of cytomegalovirus exposure and HLA in healthy donors. Study-level points and caveats: A reported reduction in N-insertions relative to the 666-donor mean was seen in an Asian-associated ancestry cluster in a later analysis. Productive status was seen about 90% or about 30% of the time for most TCR beta V segments in an earlier analysis. Diagnosis of cytomegalovirus status made by the classifier reportedly showed high specificity and sensitivity.

The germline V gene has CDR1 SGHTA and CDR2 FQGNSA. The CDR3 covers 17 residues. Use of 60 Vbeta and 13 Jbeta primers characterized the PCR. The data were produced by immunoSEQ multiplex PCR, yet TCRdb's version contains in-frame clones alone and is incomplete. The top ten hold 1.5% to 2% of the sample, which has some 130,000 clones, 65% to 70% seen once. Worth noting for this clone: Its antigen is not identified. The junction does not match germline at one end; this may be a read error.

The sequencing sample was made of PBMCs. The source of this sequence is a human donor in good health. The J gene is TRBJ2-1, the V gene TRBV7-2, with TRBD2 matching 10 bases. The CDR3 DNA reads as TGTGCCAGCAACTTAGGGGTACTAGCGGGATCAGGCAATGAGCAGTTCTTC. Its protein product is CASNLGVLAGSGNEQFF.